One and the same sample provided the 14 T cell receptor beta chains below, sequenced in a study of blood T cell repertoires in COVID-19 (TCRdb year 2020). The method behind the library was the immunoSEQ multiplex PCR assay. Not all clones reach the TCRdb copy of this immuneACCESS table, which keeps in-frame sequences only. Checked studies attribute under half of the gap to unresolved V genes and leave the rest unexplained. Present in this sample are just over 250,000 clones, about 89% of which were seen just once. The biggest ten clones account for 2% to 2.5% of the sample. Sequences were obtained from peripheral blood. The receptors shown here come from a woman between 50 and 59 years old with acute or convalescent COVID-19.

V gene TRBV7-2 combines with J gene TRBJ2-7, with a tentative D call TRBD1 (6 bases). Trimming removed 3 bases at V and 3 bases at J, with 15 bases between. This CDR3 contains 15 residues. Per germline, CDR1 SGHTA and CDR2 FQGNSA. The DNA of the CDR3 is TGTGCCAGCAGCTTTGCCAGGGGCGCCAACTACGAGCAGTACTTC. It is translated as CASSFARGANYEQYF.

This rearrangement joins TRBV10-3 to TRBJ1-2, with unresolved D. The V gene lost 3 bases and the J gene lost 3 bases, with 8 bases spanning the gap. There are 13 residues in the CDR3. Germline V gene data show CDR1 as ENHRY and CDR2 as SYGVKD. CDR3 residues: CAISDEGYYGYTF. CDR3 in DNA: TGTGCCATCAGTGATGAGGGCTACTATGGCTACACCTTC.

For the CDR3, the DNA is TGTGCCAGCAGCTTATCCCGGGACACTGAAGCTTTCTTT. This translates into CASSLSRDTEAFF. The chain uses TRBV11-3 and TRBJ1-1; unclear D gene. The CDR3 is 13 residues long. The V end lost 2 bases, the J end lost 3 bases, and 7 bases lay between the germline ends. Per the germline V gene, CDR1 is SGHNT and CDR2 is YENEEA.

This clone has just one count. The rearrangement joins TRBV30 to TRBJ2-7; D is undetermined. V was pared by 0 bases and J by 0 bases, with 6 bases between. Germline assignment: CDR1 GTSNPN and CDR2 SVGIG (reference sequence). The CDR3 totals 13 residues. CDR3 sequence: CAWSVSVSYEQYF. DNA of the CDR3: TGTGCCTGGAGTGTGAGCGTCTCCTACGAGCAGTACTTC.

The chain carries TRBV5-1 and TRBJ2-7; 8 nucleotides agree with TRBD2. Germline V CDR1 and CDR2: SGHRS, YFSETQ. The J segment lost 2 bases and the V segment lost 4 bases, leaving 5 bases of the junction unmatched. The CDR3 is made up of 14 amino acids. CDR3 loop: CASSPAGDAYEQYF. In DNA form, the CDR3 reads TGCGCCAGCAGCCCAGCGGGAGATGCCTACGAGCAGTACTTC.

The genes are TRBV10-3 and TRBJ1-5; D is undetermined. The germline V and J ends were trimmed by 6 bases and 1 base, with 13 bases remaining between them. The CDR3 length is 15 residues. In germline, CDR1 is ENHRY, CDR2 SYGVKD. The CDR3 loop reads CAISPVGVSNQPQHF. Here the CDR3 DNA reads TGTGCCATCAGCCCAGTCGGGGTGAGCAATCAGCCCCAGCATTTT.

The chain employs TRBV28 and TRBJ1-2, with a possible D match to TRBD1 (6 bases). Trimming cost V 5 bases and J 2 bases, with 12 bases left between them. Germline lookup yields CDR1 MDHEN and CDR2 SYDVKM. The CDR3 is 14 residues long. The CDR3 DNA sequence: TGTGCCAGCAGTCTCACCACAGGGAACTATGGCTACACCTTC. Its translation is CASSLTTGNYGYTF.

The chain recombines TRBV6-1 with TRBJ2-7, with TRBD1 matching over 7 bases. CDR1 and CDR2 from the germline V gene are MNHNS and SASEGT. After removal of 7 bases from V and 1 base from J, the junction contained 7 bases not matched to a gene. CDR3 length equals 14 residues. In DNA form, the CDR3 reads TGTGCCAGCACCGCAGGGGGTCCATCCTACGAGCAGTACTTC. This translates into CASTAGGPSYEQYF.

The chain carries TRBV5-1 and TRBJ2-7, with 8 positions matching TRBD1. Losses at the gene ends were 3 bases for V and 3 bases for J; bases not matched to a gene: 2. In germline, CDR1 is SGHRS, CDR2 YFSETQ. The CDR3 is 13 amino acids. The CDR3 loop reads CASSSDRGYEQYF. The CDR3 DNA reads TGCGCCAGCAGCTCCGACAGGGGCTACGAGCAGTACTTC.

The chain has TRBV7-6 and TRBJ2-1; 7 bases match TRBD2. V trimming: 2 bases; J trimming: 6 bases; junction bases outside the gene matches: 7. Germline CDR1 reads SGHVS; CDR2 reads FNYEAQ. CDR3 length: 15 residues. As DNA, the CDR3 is TGTGCCAGCAGCTTATACGCGACTAGCCTCAATGAGCAGTTCTTC. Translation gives CASSLYATSLNEQFF.

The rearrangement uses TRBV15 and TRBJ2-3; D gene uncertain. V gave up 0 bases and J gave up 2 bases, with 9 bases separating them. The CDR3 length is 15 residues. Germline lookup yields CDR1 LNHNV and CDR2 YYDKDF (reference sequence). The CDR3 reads CATSRDQRFTDTQYF. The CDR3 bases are TGTGCCACCAGCAGAGATCAGAGGTTCACAGATACGCAGTATTTT. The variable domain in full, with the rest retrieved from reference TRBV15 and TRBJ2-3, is DAMVIQNPRYQVTQFGKPVTLSCSQTLNHNVMYWYQQKSSQAPKLLFHYYDKDFNNEADTPDNFQSRRPNTSFCFLDIRSPGLGDTAMYLCATSRDQRFTDTQYFGPGTRLTVL.

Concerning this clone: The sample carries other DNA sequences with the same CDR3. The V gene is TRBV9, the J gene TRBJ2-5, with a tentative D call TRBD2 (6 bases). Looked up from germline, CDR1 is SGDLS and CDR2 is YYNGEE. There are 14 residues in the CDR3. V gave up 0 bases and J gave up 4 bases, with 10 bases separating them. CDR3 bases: TGTGCCAGCAGCGTAGGCCAAGCGGGAGAGACCCAGTACTTC. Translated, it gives CASSVGQAGETQYF. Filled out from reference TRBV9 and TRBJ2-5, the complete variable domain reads DSGVTQTPKHLITATGQRVTLRCSPRSGDLSVYWYQQSLDQGLQFLIQYYNGEERAKGNILERFSAQQFPDLHSELNLSSLELGDSALYFCASSVGQAGETQYFGPGTRLLVL.

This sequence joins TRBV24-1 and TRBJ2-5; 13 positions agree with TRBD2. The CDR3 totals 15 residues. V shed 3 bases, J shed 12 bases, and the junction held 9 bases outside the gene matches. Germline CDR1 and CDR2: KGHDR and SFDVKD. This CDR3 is CATSDARTGLAGKYF. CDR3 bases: TGTGCCACCAGTGATGCGAGGACGGGACTAGCGGGAAAGTACTTC.

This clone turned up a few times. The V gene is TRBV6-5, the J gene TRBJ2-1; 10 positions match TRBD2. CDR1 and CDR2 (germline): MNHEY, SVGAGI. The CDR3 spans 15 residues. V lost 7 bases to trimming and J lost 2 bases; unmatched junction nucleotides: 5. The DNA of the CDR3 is TGTGCCAGCAACACCCTAGCGGGAGCCTACAATGAGCAGTTCTTC. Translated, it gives CASNTLAGAYNEQFF.